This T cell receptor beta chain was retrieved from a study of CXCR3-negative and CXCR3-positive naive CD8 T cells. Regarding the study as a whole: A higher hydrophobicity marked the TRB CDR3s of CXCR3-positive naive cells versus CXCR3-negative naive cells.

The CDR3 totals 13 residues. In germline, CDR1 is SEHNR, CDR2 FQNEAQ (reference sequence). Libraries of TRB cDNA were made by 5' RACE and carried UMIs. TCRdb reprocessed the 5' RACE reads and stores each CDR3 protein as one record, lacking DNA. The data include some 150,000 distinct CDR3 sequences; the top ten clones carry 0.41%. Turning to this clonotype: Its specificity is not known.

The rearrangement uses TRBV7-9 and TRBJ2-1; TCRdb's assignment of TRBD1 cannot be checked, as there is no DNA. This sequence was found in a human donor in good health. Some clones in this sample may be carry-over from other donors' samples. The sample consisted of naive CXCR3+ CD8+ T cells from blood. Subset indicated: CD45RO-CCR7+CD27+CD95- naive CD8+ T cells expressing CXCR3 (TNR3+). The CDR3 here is CASSSRQGNEQFF.